The clone carrying this T cell receptor (beta chain) appeared many times. Its antigen is undetermined. Template switching (which added a universal primer site) was used, and cDNA carried unique molecular identifiers. TCRdb processed the 5' RACE reads anew with MiXCR; each CDR3 protein has one entry. This repertoire shows 270,000 or so distinct CDR3 sequences, roughly 8% found once; its top ten account for roughly 3%. These data belong to a study of identical twins. Whole-study results and caveats: The study found that models underestimated out-of-frame TCR alpha sharing in monozygotic twins. Abundant beta clonotypes from cord blood had fewer insertions, unlike memory repertoires, which showed none.

The CDR3 is 15 residues long. CDR1 is LGHNA and CDR2 is YSLEER in the germline V gene. Deletions cut 1 base from V and 4 bases from J, with 11 bases between. The sample was also linked to a second study, of yellow fever vaccine responses in identical twins.

V is TRBV4-3 and J is TRBJ2-1, with D unclear. The source material was CD8+ T cells sorted from blood. The source of this sequence is a woman in her late teens or twenties in good health. The CDR3, as DNA: TGCGCCAGCAGCCAAGTAATTTGGGATTACAATGAGCAGTTCTTC. Translated: CASSQVIWDYNEQFF.